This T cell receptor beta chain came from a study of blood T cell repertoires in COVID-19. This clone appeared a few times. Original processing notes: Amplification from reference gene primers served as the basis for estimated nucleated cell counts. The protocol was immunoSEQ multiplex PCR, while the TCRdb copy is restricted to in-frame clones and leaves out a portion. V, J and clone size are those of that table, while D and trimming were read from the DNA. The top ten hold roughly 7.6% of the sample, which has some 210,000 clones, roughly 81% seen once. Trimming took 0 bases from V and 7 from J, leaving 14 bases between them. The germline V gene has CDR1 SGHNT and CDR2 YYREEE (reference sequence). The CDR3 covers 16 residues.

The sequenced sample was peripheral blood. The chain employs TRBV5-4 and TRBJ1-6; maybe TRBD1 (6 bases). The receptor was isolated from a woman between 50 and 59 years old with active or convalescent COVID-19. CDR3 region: CASSLGGPGENSPLHF. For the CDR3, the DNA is TGTGCCAGCAGCTTGGGGGGCCCAGGGGAAAATTCACCCCTCCACTTT.